The clone carrying this T cell receptor beta chain is medium-sized by frequency. TRB amplification used around 260 ng of peripheral blood genomic DNA. The germline gives CDR1 SGHVS, CDR2 FNYEAQ. The CDR3 has 13 residues. The source of the sample is a study of T cell clusters in autoimmune cytopenias. Multiplex touch-down PCR amplified TRB using TRB-A and TRB-B pools in one tube. One entry per CDR3 protein, without DNA, is what TCRdb gives after re-calling the multiplex PCR reads. Its listing shows about 7,400 distinct CDR3 sequences. The specimen was peripheral blood. The chain employs TRBV7-6 and TRBJ2-1; TCRdb's assignment of TRBD1 cannot be checked, as there is no DNA. This receptor was identified in a human donor with an autoimmune cytopenia or autoimmune hepatitis (not recorded which). The CDR3 sequence: CASRPTGGSEQFF.